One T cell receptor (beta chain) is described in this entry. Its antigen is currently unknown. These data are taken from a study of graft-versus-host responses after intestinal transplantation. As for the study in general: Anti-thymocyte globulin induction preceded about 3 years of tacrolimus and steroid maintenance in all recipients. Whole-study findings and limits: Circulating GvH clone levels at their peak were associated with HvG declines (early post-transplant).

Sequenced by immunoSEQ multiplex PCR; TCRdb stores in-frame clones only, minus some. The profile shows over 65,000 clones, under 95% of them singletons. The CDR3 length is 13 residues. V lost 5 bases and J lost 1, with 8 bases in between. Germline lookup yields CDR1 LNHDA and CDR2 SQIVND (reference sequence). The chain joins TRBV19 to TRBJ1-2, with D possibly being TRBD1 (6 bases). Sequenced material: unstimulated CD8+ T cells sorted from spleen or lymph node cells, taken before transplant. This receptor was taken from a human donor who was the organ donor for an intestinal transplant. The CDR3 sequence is CASSWGLNYGYTF. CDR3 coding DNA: TGTGCCAGTAGTTGGGGGCTTAACTATGGCTACACCTTC.